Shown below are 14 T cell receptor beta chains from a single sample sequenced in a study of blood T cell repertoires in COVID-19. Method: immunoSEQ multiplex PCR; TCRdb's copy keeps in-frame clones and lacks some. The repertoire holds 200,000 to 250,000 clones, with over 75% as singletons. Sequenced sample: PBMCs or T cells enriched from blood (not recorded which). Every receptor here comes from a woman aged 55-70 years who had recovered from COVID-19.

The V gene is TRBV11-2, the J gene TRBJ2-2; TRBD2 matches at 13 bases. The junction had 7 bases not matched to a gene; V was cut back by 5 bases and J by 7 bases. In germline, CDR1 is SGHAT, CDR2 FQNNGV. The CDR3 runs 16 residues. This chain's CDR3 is CASSLGLAGVGGELFF. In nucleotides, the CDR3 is TGTGCCAGCAGCCTTGGACTAGCGGGAGTGGGCGGGGAGCTGTTTTTT.

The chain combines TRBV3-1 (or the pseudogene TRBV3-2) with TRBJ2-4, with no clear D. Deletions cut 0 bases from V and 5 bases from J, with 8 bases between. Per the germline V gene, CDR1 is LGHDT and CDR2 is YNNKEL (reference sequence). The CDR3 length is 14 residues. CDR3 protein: CASSQDRQENIQYF. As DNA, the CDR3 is TGTGCCAGCAGCCAAGATAGGCAGGAAAACATTCAGTACTTC.

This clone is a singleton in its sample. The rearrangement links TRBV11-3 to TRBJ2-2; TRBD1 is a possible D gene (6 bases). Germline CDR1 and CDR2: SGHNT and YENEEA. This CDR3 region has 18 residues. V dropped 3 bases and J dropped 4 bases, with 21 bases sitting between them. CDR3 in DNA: TGTGCCAGCAGCTTGGGTCAGGGGAAACCACTAGGCACCGGGGAGCTGTTTTTT. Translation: CASSLGQGKPLGTGELFF.

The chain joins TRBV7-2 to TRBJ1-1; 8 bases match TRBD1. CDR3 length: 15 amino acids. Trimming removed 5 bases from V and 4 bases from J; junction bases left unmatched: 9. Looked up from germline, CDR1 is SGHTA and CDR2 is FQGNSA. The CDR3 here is CASSRGQGRTTEAFF. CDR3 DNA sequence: TGTGCCAGCAGCCGCGGACAGGGAAGGACCACTGAAGCTTTCTTT.

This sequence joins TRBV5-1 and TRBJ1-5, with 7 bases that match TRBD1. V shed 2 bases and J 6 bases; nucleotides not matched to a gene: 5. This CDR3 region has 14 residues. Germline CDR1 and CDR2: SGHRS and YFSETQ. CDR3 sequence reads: CASSFLQGGQPQHF. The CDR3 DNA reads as TGCGCCAGCAGCTTCCTCCAGGGGGGTCAGCCCCAGCATTTT.

The CDR3 sequence is CASHPGPRSGAEAFF. DNA of the CDR3: TGTGCCAGCCATCCGGGACCGCGATCGGGGGCTGAAGCTTTCTTT. The V and J genes are TRBV7-2 and TRBJ1-1, with a tentative D call TRBD1 (5 bases). Germline-derived CDR1 and CDR2 are SGHTA and FQGNSA. The CDR3 length is 15 residues. V dropped 8 bases and J dropped 6 bases, with 22 bases sitting between them.

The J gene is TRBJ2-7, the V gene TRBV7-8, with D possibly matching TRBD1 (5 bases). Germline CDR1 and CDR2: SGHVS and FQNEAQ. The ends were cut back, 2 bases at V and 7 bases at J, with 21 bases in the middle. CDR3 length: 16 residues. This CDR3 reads CASSLKRVAGLLEQYF. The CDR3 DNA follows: TGTGCCAGCAGCTTAAAAAGGGTGGCAGGGCTGTTGGAGCAGTACTTC.

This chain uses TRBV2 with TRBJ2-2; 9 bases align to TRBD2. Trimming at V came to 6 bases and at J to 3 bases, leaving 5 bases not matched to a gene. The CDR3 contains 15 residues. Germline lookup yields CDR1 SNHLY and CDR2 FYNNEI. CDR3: CASRASGTDTGELFF. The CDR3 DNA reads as TGTGCCAGCAGGGCTAGCGGGACCGACACCGGGGAGCTGTTTTTT.

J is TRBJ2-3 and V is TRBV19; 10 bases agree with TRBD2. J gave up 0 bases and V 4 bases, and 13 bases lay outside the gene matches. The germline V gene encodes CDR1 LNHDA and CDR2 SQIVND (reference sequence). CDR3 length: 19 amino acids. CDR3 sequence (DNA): TGTGCCAGTAGTAAGGCTAGCGGGGGCCCCGGTGCTAGCACAGATACGCAGTATTTT. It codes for CASSKASGGPGASTDTQYF.

CDR3 bases: TGCGCCAGCAGCTTTCCCCAAGGACAGGGTAATGAGCAGTTCTTC. As protein: CASSFPQGQGNEQFF. The V gene is TRBV5-1, the J gene TRBJ2-1; 8 positions match TRBD1. The V segment lost 2 bases and the J segment 7 bases; nucleotides outside the gene matches: 8. This CDR3 contains 15 residues. Per the germline V gene, CDR1 is SGHRS and CDR2 is YFSETQ.

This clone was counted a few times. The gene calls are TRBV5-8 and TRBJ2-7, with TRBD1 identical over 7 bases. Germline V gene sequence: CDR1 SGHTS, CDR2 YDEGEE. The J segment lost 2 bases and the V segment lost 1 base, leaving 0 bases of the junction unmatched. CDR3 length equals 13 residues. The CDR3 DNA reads TGTGCCAGCAGCTTGACAGGGGCCTACGAGCAGTACTTC. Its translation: CASSLTGAYEQYF.

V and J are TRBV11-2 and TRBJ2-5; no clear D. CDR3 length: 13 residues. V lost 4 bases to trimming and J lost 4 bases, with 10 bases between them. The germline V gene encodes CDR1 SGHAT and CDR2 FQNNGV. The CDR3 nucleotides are TGTGCCAGCAGCTCCGTGGCACCAGAGACCCAGTACTTC. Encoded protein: CASSSVAPETQYF.

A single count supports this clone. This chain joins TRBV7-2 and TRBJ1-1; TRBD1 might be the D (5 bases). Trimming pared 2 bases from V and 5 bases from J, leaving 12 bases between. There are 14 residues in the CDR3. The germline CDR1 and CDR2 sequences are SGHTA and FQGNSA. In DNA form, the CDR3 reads TGTGCCAGCAGCTTATTAGCAGGGAGGACTGAAGCTTTCTTT. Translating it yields CASSLLAGRTEAFF.

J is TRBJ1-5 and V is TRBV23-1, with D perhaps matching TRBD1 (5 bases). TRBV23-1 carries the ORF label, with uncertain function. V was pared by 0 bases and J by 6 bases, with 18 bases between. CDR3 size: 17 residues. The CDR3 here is CASSQSALFRESQPQHF. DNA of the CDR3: TGCGCCAGCAGTCAATCCGCCCTCTTCAGGGAAAGTCAGCCCCAGCATTTT.